This T cell receptor beta chain stems from a study of cytomegalovirus exposure and HLA in healthy donors. For this clone: Its antigen remains unidentified.

Whole-study results and caveats: Donors were assumed by presence/absence analyses to have roughly uniform sequencing depth. Cytomegalovirus status, reportedly, was diagnosed with high specificity and sensitivity by the classifier.

The PCR made use of 60 Vbeta and 13 Jbeta primers. Only in-frame clones appear in the TCRdb table, and some are missing; sequencing was by immunoSEQ multiplex PCR. The sample includes 150,000 to 200,000 clones, nearly 80% of them seen just once. V was clipped by 6 bases and J by 5 bases, with 16 bases between them. CDR3 length: 14 residues. Germline CDR1 MNHEY, CDR2 SVGAGI. This receptor was obtained from a female donor in good health and CMV-seronegative. Sequencing input: PBMCs. This rearrangement joins TRBV6-5 to TRBJ1-2; D is possibly TRBD1 (5 bases). CDR3 in DNA: TGTGCCAGCAGAGCAGACACAAGGGGTTATGGCTACACCTTC. Its protein is CASRADTRGYGYTF.